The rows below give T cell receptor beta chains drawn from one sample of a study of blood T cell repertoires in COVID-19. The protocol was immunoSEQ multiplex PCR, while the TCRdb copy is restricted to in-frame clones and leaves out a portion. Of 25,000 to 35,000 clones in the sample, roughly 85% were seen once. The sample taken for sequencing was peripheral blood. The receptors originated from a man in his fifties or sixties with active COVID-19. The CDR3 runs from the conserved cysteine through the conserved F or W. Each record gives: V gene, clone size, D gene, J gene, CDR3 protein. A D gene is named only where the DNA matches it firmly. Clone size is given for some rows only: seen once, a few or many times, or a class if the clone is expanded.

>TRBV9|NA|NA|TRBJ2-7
CASSPRTDSSYEQYF
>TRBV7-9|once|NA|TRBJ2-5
CASTNAPPGETQYF
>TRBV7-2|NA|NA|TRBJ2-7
CASSPARTASYEQYF
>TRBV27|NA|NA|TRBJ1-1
CASNTLSMNTEAFF
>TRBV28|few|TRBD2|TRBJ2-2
CASSLAGVWTGELFF
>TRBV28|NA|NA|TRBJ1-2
CASSVTGNYGYTF
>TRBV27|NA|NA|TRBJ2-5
CASRPWGREETQYF
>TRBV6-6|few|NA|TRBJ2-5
CASSYYSNQETQYF
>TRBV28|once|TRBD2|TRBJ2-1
CASSLRGLAGVEQFF
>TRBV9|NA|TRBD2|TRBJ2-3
CASSPSGRVADTQYF
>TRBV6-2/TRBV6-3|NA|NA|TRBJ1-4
CASSYTTEKLFF
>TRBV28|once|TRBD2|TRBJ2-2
CASRSGSRTGELFF
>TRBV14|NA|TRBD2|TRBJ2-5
CASSQVERRGRETQYF
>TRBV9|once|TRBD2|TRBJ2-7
CASSVGLAGDEQYF
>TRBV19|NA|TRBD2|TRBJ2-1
CASSPRSSGVIGGEFF
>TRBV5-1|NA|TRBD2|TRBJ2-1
CASSLNAGGDYNEQFF
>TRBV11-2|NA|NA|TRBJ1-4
CASSLETRRLFF
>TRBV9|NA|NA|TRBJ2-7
CASSVVEYGYEQYF
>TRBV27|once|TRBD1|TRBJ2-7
CASSQRDRGYEQYF
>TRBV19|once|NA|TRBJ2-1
CASSIFVGQLNEQFF
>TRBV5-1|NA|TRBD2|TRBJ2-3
CASSWSGGTDTQYF
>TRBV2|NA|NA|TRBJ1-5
CASSEGQTRNQPQHF
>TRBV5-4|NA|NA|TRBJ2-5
CASSPEGGNTQETQYF
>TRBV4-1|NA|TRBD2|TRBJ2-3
CASSQGGTSGYSTDTQYF
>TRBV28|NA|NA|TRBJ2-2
CAGKGQAGELFF
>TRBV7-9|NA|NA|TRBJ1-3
CASSPSGAGNTIYF
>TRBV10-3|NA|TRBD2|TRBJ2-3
CATRTSGISDTQYF
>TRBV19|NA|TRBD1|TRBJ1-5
CASSITGARQPQHF
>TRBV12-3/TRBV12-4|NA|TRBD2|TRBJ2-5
CASTQGLAETQYF
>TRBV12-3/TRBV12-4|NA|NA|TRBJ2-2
CASSWSGTGELFF
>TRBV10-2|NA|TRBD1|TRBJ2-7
CASSDRDRRSYEQYF
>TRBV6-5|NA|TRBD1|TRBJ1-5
CASSYSRGGNQPQHF
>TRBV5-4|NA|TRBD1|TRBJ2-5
CASSLGRGGQGKETQYF
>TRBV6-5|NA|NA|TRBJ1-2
CASRGPGDSYGYTF
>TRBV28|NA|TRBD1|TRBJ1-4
CATGSGTGFEKLFF
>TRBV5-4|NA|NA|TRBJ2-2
CASSLQSNTGELFF
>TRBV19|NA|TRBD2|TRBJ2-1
CASGRAGKDEQFF
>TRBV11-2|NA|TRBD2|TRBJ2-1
CASSLDLGRLAGKFF
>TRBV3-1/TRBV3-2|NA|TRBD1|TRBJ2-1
CASRRGTGRFNEQFF
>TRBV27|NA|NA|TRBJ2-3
CASSLRGITDTQYF
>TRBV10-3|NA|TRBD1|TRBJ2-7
CAISPKGQAYEQYF
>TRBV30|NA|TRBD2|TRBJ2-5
CAWRSVSGIPSAQTQYF
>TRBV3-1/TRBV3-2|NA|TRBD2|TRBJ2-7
CASSQPGTSGYEQYF
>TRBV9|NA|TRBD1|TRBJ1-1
CASSYGTGETEAFF
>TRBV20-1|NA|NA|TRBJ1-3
CSASSSLGRSSGNTIYF
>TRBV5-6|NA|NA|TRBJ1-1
CASSAPGQGGIGAFF
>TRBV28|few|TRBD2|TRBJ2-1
CASRTFASGPGFF
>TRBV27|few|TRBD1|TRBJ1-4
CASSQDRADEKLFF